This T cell receptor (beta chain) was recorded in a study of neoadjuvant anti-PD-1 for oral cavity cancer. Study at large: Around day 43, patients without progression received a fourth nivolumab dose before surgery.

V lost 4 bases and J lost 4, with 17 bases in between. The CDR3 loop spans 15 amino acids. Per germline, CDR1 SGHTA and CDR2 FQGTGA. Assay: immunoSEQ multiplex PCR; the TCRdb copy retains only in-frame clones and omits some. The sample contains around 9,100 clones, under 70% of which appear only once. The time point: after neoadjuvant nivolumab, at surgical resection. These oral cavity squamous cell carcinomas were HPV-negative and locally advanced. This chain links TRBV7-3 with TRBJ2-7; D remains ambiguous. The specimen comprised PBMCs, sampled after nivolumab (anti-PD-1) treatment. This sequence originates from a person aged 40 to 85 with oral cavity squamous cell carcinoma. Here the CDR3 DNA reads TGTGCCAGCAGCTCCCAGGTCGGGCCCAGATACGAGCAGTACTTC. It encodes CASSSQVGPRYEQYF.